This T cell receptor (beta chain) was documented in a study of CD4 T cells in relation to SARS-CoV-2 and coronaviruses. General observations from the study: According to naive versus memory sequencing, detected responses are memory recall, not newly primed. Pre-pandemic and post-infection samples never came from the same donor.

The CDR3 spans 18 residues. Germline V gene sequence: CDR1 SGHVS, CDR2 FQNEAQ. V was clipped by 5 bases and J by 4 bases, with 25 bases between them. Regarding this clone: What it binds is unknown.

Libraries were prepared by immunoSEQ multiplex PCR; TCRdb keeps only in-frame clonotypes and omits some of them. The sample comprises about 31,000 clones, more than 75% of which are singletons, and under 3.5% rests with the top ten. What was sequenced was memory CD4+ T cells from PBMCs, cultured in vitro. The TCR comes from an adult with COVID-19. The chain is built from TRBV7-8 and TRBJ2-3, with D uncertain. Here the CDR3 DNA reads TGTGCCAGCAGCCCCCCTAGGCCGGCTGCAGGCCTCGCAGATACGCAGTATTTT. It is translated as CASSPPRPAAGLADTQYF.